The 26 T cell receptor beta chains given below trace back to one sample, sequenced in a study of T-cell reconstitution after alpha-beta-depleted transplantation in children. TCRbeta library construction was performed incorporating unique molecular identifiers. TCRdb ran MiXCR on the PCR reads and lists one entry per CDR3 protein. The table records around 490,000 distinct CDR3 sequences, about an eighth of them present only once. The sample in question was PBMCs, mostly from graft donor cells, obtained 180 days after TCRalphabeta/CD19-depleted stem cell transplant. These receptors were obtained from a female patient aged 2-9 years who had a stem cell transplant for aplastic anemia, so the T cells may come from the graft donor.

This clonotype came up a few times. The genes are TRBV12-3 or TRBV12-4 and TRBJ2-4; 8 bases match TRBD2. V dropped 6 bases and J dropped 6; count of bases not matched to a gene: 7. CDR3 length: 14 residues. CDR3 coding DNA: TGTGCCAGCAGGGGAACTAGCGGTAGAAACATTCAGTACTTC. As protein: CASRGTSGRNIQYF.

This clonotype was counted only a few times. The rearrangement uses TRBV28 and TRBJ2-1; D is unclear. Germline V lookup: CDR1 MDHEN, CDR2 SYDVKM. The V end lost 2 bases, the J end lost 0 bases, and 20 bases lay between the germline ends. The CDR3 loop spans 19 amino acids. The CDR3 sequence: CASSLRRTDRPSSYNEQFF. The CDR3 DNA reads as TGTGCCAGCAGTTTACGGCGGACCGATCGCCCGAGCTCCTACAATGAGCAGTTCTTC.

This clonotype was recorded many times. The chain uses TRBV29-1 and TRBJ2-6; perhaps TRBD1 as D (5 bases). The CDR3 contains 14 residues. V dropped 4 bases and J dropped 4 bases, with 11 bases sitting between them. Germline V CDR1 and CDR2: SQVTM, ANQGSEA. The CDR3 reads CSVVQGAGANVLTF. CDR3 nucleotides: TGCAGCGTTGTACAAGGGGCCGGGGCCAACGTCCTGACTTTC.

The chain links TRBV24-1 to TRBJ2-5, with 7 bases aligning to TRBD2. The CDR3 totals 15 residues. V lost 4 bases to trimming and J lost 4 bases; unmatched junction nucleotides: 8. The V gene's germline CDR1 is KGHDR and CDR2 SFDVKD. CDR3 sequence reads: CATSDGGGPSETQYF. The CDR3 DNA follows: TGTGCCACCAGTGACGGGGGAGGGCCATCAGAGACCCAGTACTTC.

This clonotype was seen ten or more times. Here the CDR3 reads CASTGSGDRTDTQYF. The CDR3 nucleotides are TGCGCCAGCACCGGTTCGGGGGATCGGACAGATACGCAGTATTTT. This chain connects TRBV5-1 to TRBJ2-3, with D possibly TRBD2 on 6 matching bases. The CDR3 is 15 residues long. V was trimmed by 6 bases and J by 3 bases, leaving 17 bases between them. Germline V gene data show CDR1 as SGHRS and CDR2 as YFSETQ.

The V gene is TRBV7-2, the J gene TRBJ2-3; 8 bases line up with TRBD1. The CDR3 extends over 14 amino acids. V dropped 7 bases and J dropped 5; count of bases not matched to a gene: 8. The germline V gene has CDR1 SGHTA and CDR2 FQGNSA. CDR3: CASNKDRVKDTQYF. CDR3 nucleotide sequence: TGTGCCAGCAACAAGGACAGGGTGAAAGATACGCAGTATTTT.

This clonotype was counted a few times. The CDR3 DNA follows: TGTGCCAGCAGTTGGGGACAGGGCTCCTACGAGCAGTACGTC. It translates to CASSWGQGSYEQYV. V is TRBV6-2 or TRBV6-3 and J is TRBJ2-7, with 9 positions matching TRBD1. The V gene's germline CDR1 is MNHEY and CDR2 SVGEGT. Trimming cost V 4 bases and J 0 bases; bases outside gene matches: 1. The CDR3 sequence is 14 residues long.

The chain is built from TRBV4-3 and TRBJ2-4; 10 nucleotides match TRBD1. This CDR3 region has 14 residues. Germline V gives CDR1 LGHNA, CDR2 YSLEER. The V gene end was trimmed by 5 bases and the J gene end by 12 bases; junction bases not matched to a gene: 10. For the CDR3, the DNA is TGCGCCAGCAGCACCCTGACAGGGGGCGTCAGTCAGTACTTC. This translates into CASSTLTGGVSQYF.

The chain couples TRBV7-2 to TRBJ2-3; the match to TRBD2 covers 7 bases. The CDR3 has 15 residues. Trimming at V came to 2 bases and at J to 2 bases, leaving 4 bases not matched to a gene. The germline V gene encodes CDR1 SGHTA and CDR2 FQGNSA. This CDR3 reads CASSLPAGATDTQYF. The CDR3 nucleotides read TGTGCCAGCAGCTTACCGGCGGGAGCCACAGATACGCAGTATTTT. The variable domain in full, with the rest retrieved from reference TRBV7-2 and TRBJ2-3, is GAGVSQSPSNKVTEKGKDVELRCDPISGHTALYWYRQSLGQGLEFLIYFQGNSAPDKSGLPSDRFSAERTGGSVSTLTIQRTQQEDSAVYLCASSLPAGATDTQYFGPGTRLTVL.

The CDR3 here is CASSLTGTTGLNYGYTF. The CDR3 nucleotides are TGTGCCAGCAGCTTAACCGGGACGACAGGGTTGAACTATGGCTACACCTTC. The chain combines TRBV7-2 with TRBJ1-2; 7 positions match TRBD1. The V gene's germline CDR1 is SGHTA and CDR2 FQGNSA. Trimming took 2 bases from V and 2 from J; bases not matched to a gene: 11. The CDR3 runs to 17 residues.

This clonotype was counted only a few times. The chain uses TRBV18 and TRBJ2-7; possibly TRBD1 for D (6 bases). This CDR3 has 14 amino acids. Trimming took off 1 base at V and 3 bases at J, with 10 bases between the two ends. The germline V gene has CDR1 KGHSH and CDR2 LQKENI. CDR3: CASSPHVDSYEQYF. CDR3 DNA: TGTGCCAGCTCACCACACGTGGACAGCTACGAGCAGTACTTC.

In this sample, this clonotype turned up a few times. This chain joins TRBV3-1 and TRBJ2-5; D may be TRBD2 (5 bases). There are 12 residues in the CDR3. CDR1 is LGHDT and CDR2 is YNNKEL in the germline V gene (reference sequence). V lost 1 base and J lost 5, with 5 bases in between. The CDR3 sequence: CASSQAGETQYF. The CDR3 DNA reads TGTGCCAGCAGCCAAGCGGGGGAGACCCAGTACTTC.

The table lists this clonotype with many counts. This chain connects TRBV28 to TRBJ2-2; 10 nucleotides line up with TRBD2. This CDR3 is built from 16 residues. Trimming took 2 bases from V and 4 from J; bases not matched to a gene: 4. Germline CDR1 and CDR2: MDHEN and SYDVKM. The CDR3 sequence is CASSLLAGEVTGELFF. CDR3 bases: TGTGCCAGCAGTTTACTAGCGGGAGAGGTCACCGGGGAGCTGTTTTTT.

This chain links TRBV19 with TRBJ1-5, with D unclear. This CDR3 comprises 13 residues. V was shortened by 8 bases and J by 3 bases, with 11 bases between the two germline ends. Germline V gene data show CDR1 as LNHDA and CDR2 as SQIVND (reference sequence). In DNA form, the CDR3 reads TGTGCCAGTTGGCCGGGGTTCAATCAGCCCCAGCATTTT. Translated: CASWPGFNQPQHF.

This clonotype was seen a few times. The chain uses TRBV5-1 and TRBJ1-3; D is unclear. The CDR3 consists of 16 residues. The germline V and J ends were trimmed by 0 bases and 0 bases, with 10 bases remaining between them. Germline V CDR1 and CDR2: SGHRS, YFSETQ. CDR3 sequence: CASSLGVRSSGNTIYF. Written as DNA, the CDR3 is TGCGCCAGCAGCTTGGGGGTGAGGAGCTCTGGAAACACCATATATTTT. Based on the CDR3 plus reference TRBV5-1 and TRBJ1-3, the full variable domain is KAGVTQTPRYLIKTRGQQVTLSCSPISGHRSVSWYQQTPGQGLQFLFEYFSETQRNKGNFPGRFSGRQFSNSRSEMNVSTLELGDSALYLCASSLGVRSSGNTIYFGEGSWLTVV.

Only a few counts were recorded for this clonotype. The gene calls are TRBV20-1 and TRBJ2-3; D call uncertain. In germline, CDR1 is DFQATT, CDR2 SNEGSKA (reference sequence). V lost 5 bases and J lost 0, with 12 bases in between. The CDR3 runs 14 residues. This CDR3 is CSARVGPSTDTQYF. Written as DNA, the CDR3 is TGCAGTGCTCGTGTTGGACCAAGCACAGATACGCAGTATTTT.

This clonotype appeared many times. The chain combines TRBV25-1 with TRBJ1-1; 10 bases align to TRBD1. Germline CDR1 is MGHDK and CDR2 is SYGVNS. The CDR3 has 15 residues. Germline trimming cut 4 bases from V and 4 bases from J; bases unmatched to any gene: 6. Here the CDR3 DNA reads TGTGCCAGCAGTGCCTCGACAGGGGGCTTCACTGAAGCTTTCTTT. Translating it yields CASSASTGGFTEAFF.

This clonotype was counted only a few times. The genes are TRBV24-1 and TRBJ2-1; 9 bases agree with TRBD1. Germline lookup yields CDR1 KGHDR and CDR2 SFDVKD. Germline trimming cut 2 bases from V and 5 bases from J; bases unmatched to any gene: 6. There are 16 residues in the CDR3. Written as DNA, the CDR3 is TGTGCCACCAGTGATTATGGGACAGGGTCCAACAATGAGCAGTTCTTC. Amino acids: CATSDYGTGSNNEQFF.

With regard to this clonotype: At one end, the junction sequence differs from germline, possibly due to a read error. The chain carries TRBV7-9 and TRBJ2-5; the match to TRBD2 covers 7 bases. This CDR3 is 11 amino acids long. Germline V gives CDR1 SEHNR, CDR2 FQNEAQ (reference sequence). DNA for the CDR3: TGTGCCAGCAGGATTGGACTAGGGAAGGACTTC. Its translation is CASRIGLGKDF.

The V gene is TRBV4-3, the J gene TRBJ2-1; 7 nucleotides agree with TRBD2. Germline V gene sequence: CDR1 LGHNA, CDR2 YSLEER. The CDR3 length is 16 residues. V gave up 3 bases and J gave up 2 bases; unmatched junction bases: 7. Here the CDR3 DNA reads TGCGCCAGCAGCCACCTAGCGGATTTGACCTACAATGAGCAGTTCTTC. This gives the protein CASSHLADLTYNEQFF.

This clonotype was counted many times. The rearrangement links TRBV12-3 or TRBV12-4 to TRBJ2-1, with 8 bases matching TRBD1. The CDR3 loop spans 14 amino acids. J lost 9 bases, V lost 2 bases, and 6 bases had no gene match. In nucleotides, the CDR3 is TGTGCCAGCAGTTTACGTTCAGGGGGCGTTGAGCAGTTCTTC. Amino acids: CASSLRSGGVEQFF.

This clonotype was counted only a few times. The rearrangement uses TRBV24-1 and TRBJ2-1; D unresolved. The V and J ends lost 12 bases and 7 bases respectively, with 9 bases between them. Germline V gene lookup returns CDR1 KGHDR and CDR2 SFDVKD. This CDR3 is 10 amino acids long. The CDR3 DNA reads as TGTGCCCGTCTAGGGAATGAGCAGTTCTTC. Translating gives CARLGNEQFF.

This rearrangement joins TRBV7-2 to TRBJ1-4; 7 positions match TRBD1. The CDR3 is 17 residues long. From germline, CDR1 is SGHTA and CDR2 FQGNSA. The trim removed 3 bases at V and 1 base at J, leaving 8 bases unmatched. CDR3 sequence reads: CASSFRQGSGTNEKLFF. Here the CDR3 DNA reads TGTGCCAGCAGCTTTAGACAGGGAAGTGGAACTAATGAAAAACTGTTTTTT.

This clonotype has more than one count but fewer than ten. This chain connects TRBV29-1 to TRBJ2-7, with TRBD2 matching over 11 bases. Germline CDR1 is SQVTM and CDR2 is ANQGSEA. The CDR3 totals 15 residues. V shed 3 bases and J 0 bases; nucleotides not matched to a gene: 4. CDR3 protein: CSVELTSGSSYEQYV. CDR3 bases: TGCAGCGTTGAGCTTACTAGCGGGAGCTCCTACGAGCAGTACGTC.

V usage is TRBV7-6 and J usage is TRBJ2-3; D remains ambiguous. V was shortened by 3 bases and J by 7 bases, with 5 bases between the two germline ends. The CDR3 totals 11 residues. Germline V gene data show CDR1 as SGHVS and CDR2 as FNYEAQ. This chain's CDR3 is CASSFGYTQYF. The CDR3 DNA reads TGTGCCAGCAGCTTTGGGTATACGCAGTATTTT.

The sample holds a few counts of this clonotype. V gene TRBV12-3 or TRBV12-4 combines with J gene TRBJ1-5, with 9 bases matching TRBD1. V trimming: 1 base; J trimming: 6 bases; junction bases outside the gene matches: 4. The CDR3 runs to 15 residues. The CDR3 is CASSLGTGVVQPQHF. CDR3 in DNA: TGTGCCAGCAGTTTAGGGACAGGGGTGGTTCAGCCCCAGCATTTT.